A selection of T cell receptor beta chains follows, all from one sample in a study of blood T cell repertoires in COVID-19. Generated by immunoSEQ multiplex PCR, the TCRdb table keeps only in-frame clones and is missing some. This table holds 200,000 to 250,000 clones, approximately 90% found once. The specimen was PBMCs or T cells enriched from blood (not recorded which). These receptors were taken from a man younger than 45 who had recovered from COVID-19. Each CDR3 is given with its conserved first and last residue. D genes are given only for firm matches. Clone size is not always given. Where it is, it says once, few, many or a class for expanded clones.

.	TRBV15	TRBJ1-5	TRBD1	CATSRDRDRQPQHF	TGTGCCACCAGCAGGGACAGGGATCGGCAGCCCCAGCATTTT
.	TRBV4-1	TRBJ1-4	.	CASSPSRGGNNEKLFF	TGCGCCAGCAGCCCAAGTAGGGGGGGTAATAATGAAAAACTGTTTTTT
once	TRBV4-3	TRBJ1-6	.	CASSQDRANNSPLHF	TGCGCCAGCAGCCAAGACAGGGCGAATAATTCACCCCTCCACTTT
.	TRBV7-2	TRBJ2-7	TRBD2	CASSWTSGKYEQYF	TGTGCCAGCAGCTGGACTAGCGGGAAATACGAGCAGTACTTC
.	TRBV18	TRBJ2-1	.	CASSPNGGVSTNEQFF	TGTGCCAGCTCACCCAACGGCGGAGTCTCCACAAATGAGCAGTTCTTC
.	TRBV28	TRBJ1-6	TRBD1	CASSFSRGRDNSPLHF	TGTGCCAGCAGTTTTTCCAGGGGGCGAGATAATTCACCCCTCCACTTT
.	TRBV2	TRBJ2-2	TRBD1	CASRGQVLNTGELFF	TGTGCCAGCCGGGGACAGGTCTTGAACACCGGGGAGCTGTTTTTT
.	TRBV5-4	TRBJ1-2	TRBD1	CASSFRDRDYGYTF	TGTGCCAGCAGCTTCCGGGACAGGGACTATGGCTACACCTTC
.	TRBV7-9	TRBJ2-7	.	CASSPPGSPYEQYF	TGTGCCAGCAGCCCTCCGGGATCCCCCTACGAGCAGTACTTC
.	TRBV12-3/TRBV12-4	TRBJ1-4	.	CASNRGTGEKLFF	TGTGCCAGCAATCGGGGGACTGGCGAAAAACTGTTTTTT
.	TRBV5-1	TRBJ1-5	TRBD1	CASSPSGTGERQPQHF	TGCGCCAGCAGCCCGAGCGGGACAGGGGAACGTCAGCCCCAGCATTTT
.	TRBV24-1	TRBJ2-6	.	CATSVGGISSGANVLTF	TGTGCCACCAGTGTGGGAGGAATTTCATCTGGGGCCAACGTCCTGACTTTC
.	TRBV25-1	TRBJ1-1	.	CASSRGTEAFF	TGTGCCAGCAGCAGGGGCACTGAAGCTTTCTTT
.	TRBV10-2	TRBJ2-1	TRBD2	CASSLLAGEIDEQFF	TGCGCCAGCAGCCTCCTAGCGGGAGAAATAGATGAGCAGTTCTTC
.	TRBV19	TRBJ2-3	TRBD2	CASSIRSSGRATDTQYF	TGTGCCAGTAGTATTCGATCAAGCGGGAGGGCCACAGATACGCAGTATTTT
once	TRBV7-9	TRBJ2-7	.	CASSLVPDISYEQYF	TGTGCCAGCAGCTTAGTCCCAGACATTTCCTACGAGCAGTACTTC
.	TRBV13	TRBJ2-1	TRBD1	CASSRQTGGAGNEQFF	TGTGCCAGCAGCCGACAAACAGGGGGCGCGGGTAATGAGCAGTTCTTC
once	TRBV28	TRBJ2-3	TRBD2	CASRPGLAVTDTQYF	TGTGCCAGCAGGCCCGGGCTAGCGGTCACAGATACGCAGTATTTT
.	TRBV10-1	TRBJ1-1	.	CASSDGSGPEAFF	TGCGCCAGCAGTGATGGTTCTGGGCCTGAAGCTTTCTTT
.	TRBV28	TRBJ2-3	TRBD1	CASSFDRGTDTQYF	TGTGCCAGCAGTTTTGACAGGGGTACAGATACGCAGTATTTT
.	TRBV6-2/TRBV6-3	TRBJ2-1	TRBD2	CASSWGGSDGSYNEQFF	TGTGCCAGCAGTTGGGGGGGATCTGACGGCTCCTACAATGAGCAGTTCTTC
once	TRBV10-2	TRBJ2-1	.	CASRIQGRSGDEQFF	TGCGCCAGCAGGATACAGGGACGTTCTGGGGATGAGCAGTTCTTC
.	TRBV6-5	TRBJ1-1	.	CASEGGYRNTEAFF	TGTGCCAGCGAAGGCGGGTATCGGAACACTGAAGCTTTCTTT
.	TRBV7-2	TRBJ1-2	TRBD1	CASSADRGDYGYTF	TGTGCCAGCAGCGCGGACAGGGGAGACTATGGCTACACCTTC
.	TRBV20-1	TRBJ1-2	.	CSASWSGKIDGYTF	TGCAGTGCTAGTTGGTCAGGGAAAATTGATGGCTACACCTTC
.	TRBV5-1	TRBJ2-5	.	CASKVRREHGETQYF	TGCGCCAGCAAAGTAAGGCGGGAACACGGGGAGACCCAGTACTTC
.	TRBV15	TRBJ1-2	.	CATSSDRLGSYTF	TGTGCCACCAGCAGCGACAGGCTCGGGAGCTACACCTTC
.	TRBV7-8	TRBJ2-7	TRBD1	CASSFRGKYEQYF	TGTGCCAGCAGCTTCAGGGGGAAGTACGAGCAGTACTTC
many	TRBV7-2	TRBJ2-3	TRBD2	CASSTSGSTDTQYF	TGTGCCAGCAGTACTAGCGGTAGCACAGATACGCAGTATTTT
.	TRBV6-4	TRBJ2-7	TRBD1	CASSGRDRGPGEYF	TGTGCCAGCAGTGGACGGGACAGGGGACCCGGGGAGTACTTC
.	TRBV4-3	TRBJ2-2	.	CASGSMGAAGELFF	TGCGCCAGCGGTTCAATGGGGGCAGCCGGGGAGCTGTTTTTT
.	TRBV19	TRBJ2-7	.	CASSIRHSKFSYEQYF	TGTGCCAGTAGTATAAGACATTCTAAGTTCTCCTACGAGCAGTACTTC
.	TRBV6-5	TRBJ1-2	TRBD1	CASSRTGLYGYTF	TGTGCCAGCAGTCGGACAGGACTCTATGGCTACACCTTC
.	TRBV4-1	TRBJ2-1	.	CASSPASSYNEQFF	TGCGCCAGCAGCCCGGCTAGTTCGTACAATGAGCAGTTCTTC
few	TRBV19	TRBJ1-5	TRBD1	CASSISGTESNQPQHF	TGTGCCAGTAGTATCTCCGGGACAGAGTCAAATCAGCCCCAGCATTTT
.	TRBV7-9	TRBJ2-2	TRBD2	CASSLARSLATNTGELFF	TGTGCCAGCAGCTTAGCGCGGTCACTAGCGACGAACACCGGGGAGCTGTTTTTT
.	TRBV10-3	TRBJ2-1	TRBD2	CAIQSSGSGGEQFF	TGTGCCATCCAGTCTAGCGGGAGCGGCGGTGAGCAGTTCTTC
.	TRBV7-6	TRBJ2-1	.	CASSLNSGSSNEQFF	TGTGCCAGCAGCTTAAACTCGGGATCTAGCAATGAGCAGTTCTTC
.	TRBV5-5	TRBJ2-7	.	CASSLGVYEQYF	TGTGCCAGCAGCTTGGGCGTTTACGAGCAGTACTTC
.	TRBV6-2/TRBV6-3	TRBJ1-5	.	CASSYGTENQPQHF	TGTGCCAGCAGTTACGGGACTGAGAATCAGCCCCAGCATTTT
few	TRBV18	TRBJ1-1	.	CASSTTENTEAFF	TGTGCCAGCTCGACTACAGAGAACACTGAAGCTTTCTTT
.	TRBV5-1	TRBJ2-7	.	CASSAISGYEQYF	TGCGCCAGCAGCGCTATCTCGGGTTACGAGCAGTACTTC
.	TRBV10-2	TRBJ2-5	TRBD1	CASRDGTGAQYF	TGCGCCAGCAGAGACGGGACAGGGGCCCAGTACTTC
.	TRBV9	TRBJ2-7	.	CASSAGDGSYEQYF	TGTGCCAGCAGCGCAGGGGACGGGTCCTACGAGCAGTACTTC
.	TRBV7-6	TRBJ2-1	TRBD2	CASSPGLARTYYNEQFF	TGTGCCAGCAGCCCCGGACTAGCACGGACCTATTACAATGAGCAGTTCTTC
.	TRBV27	TRBJ2-1	TRBD2	CASSLSSAAGNEQFF	TGTGCCAGCAGTTTATCATCCGCAGCGGGGAATGAGCAGTTCTTC
.	TRBV16	TRBJ1-2	TRBD1	CASSQTLRTGGDGYTF	TGTGCCAGCAGCCAAACATTAAGGACAGGGGGAGATGGCTACACCTTC
.	TRBV5-1	TRBJ2-2	TRBD2	CASSSGTSGGDTGELFF	TGCGCCAGCAGCTCGGGGACTAGCGGGGGAGACACCGGGGAGCTGTTTTTT